This T cell receptor (beta chain) is from a study of T cell responses to AZD1222 COVID-19 vaccine. The study's findings and limits: Every sample of the repertoires postdated the peak T cell response. Regions 160-218 and 743-854 dominated among vaccine-associated CD4 TCRs spanning spike.

Regarding this clone: Its antigen is not identified.

Only in-frame clones appear in the TCRdb table, and some are missing; sequencing was by immunoSEQ multiplex PCR. The sample lists about 150,000 clones, 86% seen once, with approximately 5.1% in the top ten. The germline V gene has CDR1 SGHNT and CDR2 YYREEE (reference sequence). Trimming took 0 bases from V and 3 from J, leaving 10 bases between them. The CDR3 has 14 amino acids. The rearrangement joins TRBV5-4 to TRBJ2-7; D call uncertain. The sequence was collected from an adult in good health. Sequencing used peripheral blood, obtained on day 0 of MenACWY control vaccination. The chain's CDR3 is CASSLGRRSYEQYF. CDR3 bases: TGTGCCAGCAGCTTGGGGCGTCGGAGCTACGAGCAGTACTTC.